This record covers a single TCR beta chain. The germline V and J ends were trimmed by 3 bases and 6 bases, with 15 bases remaining between them. This CDR3 has 14 amino acids. The germline gives CDR1 GTSNPN, CDR2 SVGIG (reference sequence). TCRdb re-called the 5' RACE reads with MiXCR, one entry per CDR3 protein. The sample shows roughly 160,000 distinct CDR3 sequences, about 7% of them seen only once. The sample comes from a study of T cells after yellow fever vaccination. The chain recombines TRBV30 with TRBJ1-5, with TRBD1 as a possible D gene (5 bases). This clonotype was sampled from a man younger than 35 who received the YFV17D yellow fever vaccine. The sequencing used CD4+ T cells sorted from PBMCs, collected around 5 days after the first yellow fever vaccination. CDR3 sequence: CAWRDRGVSQPQHF. The CDR3 DNA is TGTGCCTGGAGAGACCGGGGGGTCTCTCAGCCCCAGCATTTT.